Listed here are 8 T cell receptor beta chains from one sample, sequenced in a study of blood T cell repertoires in COVID-19. The method was immunoSEQ multiplex PCR; TCRdb's version includes in-frame clones alone and lacks a portion of them. This sample has about 63,000 clones, with approximately 90% found just once. Sequencing was performed on peripheral blood. These receptors were obtained from an elderly woman with acute or convalescent COVID-19.

This chain links TRBV6-1 with TRBJ2-3; 8 bases are a match to TRBD2. The CDR3 spans 16 residues. Germline V lookup: CDR1 MNHNS, CDR2 SASEGT. V was clipped by 3 bases and J by 5 bases; unmatched bases: 10. Here the CDR3 reads CASSDMAGGSGDTQYF. Here the CDR3 DNA reads TGTGCCAGCAGTGACATGGCGGGAGGTTCGGGAGATACGCAGTATTTT.

The genes are TRBV2 and TRBJ1-5; D not resolved. CDR1 SNHLY and CDR2 FYNNEI come from the germline V gene. This CDR3 has 14 amino acids. The V end was cut by 5 bases, the J end by 6 bases, with 14 bases between. CDR3 region: CASSLTDIPQPQHF. CDR3 DNA sequence: TGTGCCAGCAGTCTCACTGACATTCCTCAGCCCCAGCATTTT.

This rearrangement joins TRBV24-1 to TRBJ2-1; TRBD1 matches at 10 bases. Germline V lookup: CDR1 KGHDR, CDR2 SFDVKD. The CDR3 totals 16 residues. The junction had 4 bases not matched to a gene; V was cut back by 1 base and J by 5 bases. The CDR3 region is CATSDFSGTGDNEQFF. The CDR3 DNA sequence: TGTGCCACCAGTGATTTCTCCGGGACAGGGGACAATGAGCAGTTCTTC.

In DNA form, the CDR3 reads TGTGCCAGCAGCGGACTAGGGTGGTACAGCGGCACAGATACGCAGTATTTT. Protein: CASSGLGWYSGTDTQYF. The rearrangement uses TRBV7-2 and TRBJ2-3, with TRBD2 matching over 7 bases. Germline CDR1 is SGHTA and CDR2 is FQGNSA. The CDR3 extends over 17 amino acids. The J segment lost 1 base and the V segment lost 5 bases, leaving 12 bases of the junction unmatched. The entire variable domain, with the rest obtained from reference TRBV7-2 and TRBJ2-3, is as follows: GAGVSQSPSNKVTEKGKDVELRCDPISGHTALYWYRQSLGQGLEFLIYFQGNSAPDKSGLPSDRFSAERTGGSVSTLTIQRTQQEDSAVYLCASSGLGWYSGTDTQYFGPGTRLTVL.

The rearrangement uses TRBV30 and TRBJ1-1, with unresolved D. This CDR3 is 12 amino acids long. Germline-derived CDR1 and CDR2 are GTSNPN and SVGIG (reference sequence). Trimming took off 1 base at V and 3 bases at J, with 6 bases between the two ends. The DNA of the CDR3 is TGTGCCTGGAGTGAACAAGACACTGAAGCTTTCTTT. Amino acids: CAWSEQDTEAFF.

The V call is TRBV29-1, the J call TRBJ1-1; the D gene is possibly TRBD1 (6 bases). Between the trimmed V and J ends, which lost 6 bases and 4 bases, there was a span of 9 bases. The CDR3 is made up of 11 amino acids. Germline-derived CDR1 and CDR2 are SQVTM and ANQGSEA. Written as DNA, the CDR3 is TGCAGCGTGAGGGGGGGCACTGAAGCTTTCTTT. Its protein product is CSVRGGTEAFF.

Details on this clone: The same CDR3 also results from other DNA sequences found in this sample. The rearrangement links TRBV28 to TRBJ1-4; the match to TRBD1 covers 7 bases. V lost 6 bases, J lost 5 bases, and 6 bases stayed unmatched. The germline V gene encodes CDR1 MDHEN and CDR2 SYDVKM. The CDR3 has 14 amino acids. CDR3 sequence (DNA): TGTGCCAGCAGGCCAGGGACAGTGAATGAAAAACTGTTTTTT. This gives the protein CASRPGTVNEKLFF. The full variable domain, rest sourced from reference TRBV28 and TRBJ1-4, is DVKVTQSSRYLVKRTGEKVFLECVQDMDHENMFWYRQDPGLGLRLIYFSYDVKMKEKGDIPEGYSVSREKKERFSLILESASTNQTSMYLCASRPGTVNEKLFFGSGTQLSVL.

This chain uses TRBV6-5 with TRBJ1-2; TRBD1 matches 12 bases. J was trimmed by 8 bases and V by 7 bases; bases with no gene match: 11. The CDR3 loop spans 15 amino acids. Germline-derived CDR1 and CDR2 are MNHEY and SVGAGI. CDR3 protein: CASTTGTGGVKGYTF. The CDR3 bases are TGTGCCAGCACCACCGGGACAGGGGGCGTGAAGGGCTACACCTTC.